This T cell receptor beta chain stems from a study of PD-L1 blockade in urothelial cancer listed by TCRdb under 2017. Background on the whole study: All patients started therapy at some point between 2014 and 2016 and received atezolizumab 1,200 mg intravenously every 3 weeks. Durable clinical benefit was defined as a progression-free survival longer than 6 months, and TCR features were additionally tested against progression-free survival and overall survival. Twenty-five of 29 patients were identified as males with urothelial cancer of bladder origin, and a prior smoking history was reported by 18 of 29 patients. Pretreatment tumor samples, along with matched peripheral blood serially collected before and after atezolizumab treatment, were subjected to TCR sequencing. Patients had an ECOG performance status of 0 or 1 and had received between 0 and 3 prior chemotherapy regimens. Blood samples were analyzed 3 weeks after the start of treatment (second dose) and 6 weeks after the start of treatment. The study was an exploratory multi-omic analysis of somatic, immune and clinical correlates of response to PD-L1 blockade with atezolizumab in urothelial cancer. Under 30 patients had pretreatment blood TCR-seq, some 24 had at least one posttreatment blood collection, and some 24 had tumor TCR-seq. Several patients achieved durable clinical benefit and some 21 did not. In the same patients, whole exome sequencing and RNA sequencing of pretreatment tumors were performed in addition to TCR sequencing. A median of about 150,000 T cells and fewer than 85,000 unique TCRs was obtained from blood samples, and a median clonality of approximately 0.086 was observed. The paper as a whole reports these results and caveats: Greater expansion of tumor-associated TCR clones in peripheral blood 3 weeks after the start of treatment was observed in patients with durable benefit (n ≈ 24, p = 0.022). A pretreatment peripheral blood TCR clonality below the median was linked to improved progression-free and overall survival. Because the sample size was small (n ≈ 30) and many exploratory analyses were performed, the results are intended to be hypothesis-generating.

The label giving this sample's time point can be read as: pretreatment peripheral blood. A total of roughly 31 patients with locally advanced or metastatic urothelial carcinoma, treated at Memorial Sloan Kettering on a trial protocol, made up the cohort. Peripheral blood mononuclear cells were collected pretreatment and during treatment, with between 1 and 8 total time points obtained per patient. The Qiagen DNeasy Blood extraction kit was used to purify genomic DNA from total PBMCs and from tumor samples. PBMCs were collected pretreatment and during treatment and were isolated and stored as previously described. Comments on this clone: Its antigen specificity is not known. Within one base of it there is no much larger clone, and no base qualities were kept.

Each PCR received spiked-in synthetic TCR analog templates so that absolute template abundance could be estimated from read counts. Using the immunoSEQ assay, TCRbeta CDR3 regions were amplified from genomic DNA with bias-controlled V and J gene primers. Sequencing of rearranged TCRbeta segments was performed at approximately 20X coverage. As for the authors' bioinformatics: Sequencing errors were corrected by clustering and CDR3s were annotated against IMGT to assign V, D and J genes. Only productive TCRbeta rearrangements were used in downstream analyses, excluding out-of-frame or stop-codon sequences. To compute clonality, Shannon entropy was normalized by the log of the number of unique productive sequences and then subtracted from one. Clones differing between time points or between blood and tumor were identified by Fisher's exact test with Benjamini-Hochberg correction at adjusted p below 0.01. Entries here come from immuneACCESS through TCRdb and include only in-frame sequences with V and J called. Some clones fail to appear in such tables; in the studies checked, an unresolved V gene covers under half of the shortfall, and the cause of the remainder is unknown. V, J and clone size were drawn from that table, and D and trimming were deduced from the DNA. Present in this sample are about 52,000 clones, over 65% of which were seen just once. The top ten hold 1% to 1.5% of the sample.

Its CDR3 holds 15 amino acids, cysteine through phenylalanine. The read is trimmed to its CDR3 DNA, 45 bases read in frame from base 1. In the germline V gene, CDR1 corresponds to MNHNS and CDR2 to SASEGT. V and J lose 3 bases and 1 base, and a span of 11 bases separates them. Here the chain combines TRBV6-1 and TRBJ2-3; the D gene is possibly TRBD2, with 5 bases matching. This TCR came from a man aged 50 to 59 with urothelial cancer. Sequencing used PBMCs, obtained around atezolizumab (anti-PD-L1) treatment. The sequence in DNA is TGTGCCAGCAGTGATCGAGGCGGGCGCACAGATACGCAGTATTTT. Protein translation: CASSDRGGRTDTQYF.